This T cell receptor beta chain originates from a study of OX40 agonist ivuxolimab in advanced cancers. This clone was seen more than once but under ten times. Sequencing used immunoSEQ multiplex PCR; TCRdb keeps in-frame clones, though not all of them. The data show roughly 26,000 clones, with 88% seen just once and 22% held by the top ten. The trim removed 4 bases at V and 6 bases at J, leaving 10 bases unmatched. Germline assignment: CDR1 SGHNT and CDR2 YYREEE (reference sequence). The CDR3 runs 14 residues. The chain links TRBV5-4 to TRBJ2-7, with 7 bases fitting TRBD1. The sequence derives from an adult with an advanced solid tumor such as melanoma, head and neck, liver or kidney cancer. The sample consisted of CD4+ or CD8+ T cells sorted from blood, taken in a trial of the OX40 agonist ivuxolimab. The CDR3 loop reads CASSQLTGFGEQYF. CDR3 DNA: TGTGCCAGCAGCCAGCTGACAGGGTTCGGCGAGCAGTACTTC.